This paragraph covers one TCR beta chain sequence. The antigen remains undetermined. By 5'RACE template switching, TCR cDNA was produced, with a universal primer site and UMIs added in the process. TCRdb reprocessed the 5' RACE reads with MiXCR, giving one entry per CDR3 protein. The table shows hundreds of thousands of distinct CDR3 sequences, with roughly 10% occurring only once. The sample originates from a study of T cells after yellow fever vaccination. Study results and limitations: Peak timing came faster in the weaker secondary response, day 5 versus 15. The booster saw the reappearance of most primary-vaccination clones (roughly 96% CD4, 88% CD8).

The germline CDR1 and CDR2 sequences are ENHRY and SYGVKD. The CDR3 is 14 residues long. The germline V and J ends were trimmed by 6 bases and 6 bases, with 17 bases remaining between them. The chain uses TRBV10-3 and TRBJ1-2, with D maybe TRBD1 (6 bases). This TCR came from a man aged 18 to 29 who received the YFV17D yellow fever vaccine. The specimen was PBMCs, collected on the day of the first yellow fever vaccination. CDR3 coding DNA: TGTGCCATCAGGGTCCAGGGGAGTTTAGATGGCTACACCTTC. Amino acids: CAIRVQGSLDGYTF.